The subject of this entry is one TCR beta chain. The antigen it recognizes is unknown. Base qualities were left out, and no much larger clone turns up one base away. The sample belongs to a study of blood T cell repertoires in COVID-19 (dated by TCRdb to 2018 to 2020). At the level of the whole study: Samples covering the acute and convalescent phases of COVID-19 were provided by collaborators in the United States, Italy and Spain. The material from the prospective study consisted of cDNA or gDNA derived from T cells, B-cell-depleted T cells, or PBMCs. The dataset comprised deeply sampled blood TCRbeta repertoires from subjects exposed to, actively infected with, or recovered from COVID-19. The repertoires were released in a freely available public database meant as a resource for research on the immune response to SARS-CoV-2. The samples were drawn from two sources: the first 160 participants of the ongoing ImmuneRACE study, and some 1,300 subjects contributed by 6 global collaborators. Nearly every sample came with metadata listing a de-identified subject ID, COVID-19 status, age in years and sex. Where available, HLA class I and class II types were obtained from metadata supplied by the sample provider rather than from assay-based typing. What the research found in general, with its limitations: The amount of clinical and demographic metadata varied by source and participant and was provided uncurated.

From the cysteine through the phenylalanine, the CDR3 covers 15 amino acids. Just CDR3 DNA is preserved here, 45 bases in frame from base 1. CDR1 and CDR2 are read off the germline V gene as SNHLY and FYNNEI. Here V drops 6 bases and J drops 5 bases, and the junction holds 8 bases not matched to any gene. TCRbeta CDR3 regions were amplified from genomic DNA using the immunoSEQ Assay, a bias-controlled multiplex PCR. As for the original processing: Nucleated cell counts per sample were estimated from amplification of reference gene primers within the assay. To quantify the absolute abundance of each unique TCRbeta CDR3 rearrangement, sequence reads were collapsed and filtered. For each sample, productive Simpson clonality was calculated as the square root of Simpson's diversity index over productive rearrangements. Held by TCRdb, this immuneACCESS table contains in-frame sequences only and omits some clones. Under half of the omission traces to an unresolved V gene where checked; the cause of the rest is unknown. V and J calls and clone size are as listed in that table; D and trimming were resolved from the DNA. For this sample the table gives 300,000 or so clones, of which less than 90% were detected only once. The ten largest clones take up roughly 1% of the sample.

Participants in the prospective study were aged about 18 to 90 years, lived in about two dozen United States geographic areas, and enrolled through a virtual design. To assign participants to cohorts, the prospective study relied on clinical history that participants themselves reported in a screening survey and a study questionnaire. Recovered participants in ImmuneRACE Cohort 3 were defined as having two consecutive negative NP/OP PCR tests, clearance from a healthcare professional, or resolution of symptoms. In the prospective study, mobile phlebotomists collected whole blood, serum and a nasopharyngeal or oropharyngeal swab from each participant. Additional blood draws and questionnaires over an approximately 2-month period could optionally be provided by prospective study participants. Prospective study blood samples were shipped either frozen or at room temperature before DNA extraction.

The material sequenced was PBMCs or T cells enriched from blood (not recorded which). The source is a woman younger than 45 who had recovered from COVID-19. Here the chain combines TRBV2 and TRBJ2-2, and TRBD1 aligns with 8 junction nucleotides. The bases are TGTGCCAGCAGCGGGAACAGGGGGTTTACCGGGGAGCTGTTTTTT. Its product reads: CASSGNRGFTGELFF.